This T cell receptor (beta chain) originates from a study of blood T cell repertoires in COVID-19. In the study overall: Donors in the United States, Italy and Spain gave samples during acute or convalescent COVID-19. Nucleic acid was either cDNA or gDNA, and it came from T cells, B-cell-depleted T cells, or PBMCs.

V was clipped by 5 bases and J by 4 bases, with 14 bases between them. Germline V gives CDR1 SNHLY, CDR2 FYNNEI. CDR3 size: 14 residues. Original data processing: The authors estimated nucleated cell counts from reference gene primer amplification. The protocol was immunoSEQ multiplex PCR, while the TCRdb copy is restricted to in-frame clones and leaves out a portion. That table furnishes V, J and clone size, whereas the DNA furnished D and trimming. The data contain roughly 260,000 clones, roughly 82% of them singletons. What was sequenced was peripheral blood. The source is an older woman with acute or convalescent COVID-19. The chain employs TRBV2 and TRBJ1-1; D is uncertain. The CDR3: CASSNLRRSTEAFF. DNA of the CDR3: TGTGCCAGCAGTAATCTGCGGAGGAGCACTGAAGCTTTCTTT.